This TCR beta chain was sequenced for a study of cytomegalovirus exposure and HLA in healthy donors. This clone was observed a handful of times. The V segment lost 6 bases and the J segment 3 bases; nucleotides outside the gene matches: 4. The CDR3 has 14 residues. The germline CDR1 and CDR2 sequences are MRHNA and SNTAGT. Vbeta (60) and Jbeta (13) primers were used in the PCR. Using immunoSEQ multiplex PCR, the repertoire was profiled, and TCRdb retains in-frame clones only, with some absent. The sample has 100,000 to 150,000 clones, around three quarters seen once. Sample: PBMCs. The receptor's source is a man aged 30 to 45 in good health and CMV-seropositive. The rearrangement joins TRBV6-4 to TRBJ2-2, with TRBD1 identical over 7 bases. CDR3 protein: CASRTGEDTGELFF. The CDR3 DNA follows: TGTGCCAGCAGAACAGGGGAAGACACCGGGGAGCTGTTTTTT.